This record looks at one TCR beta chain sequence and its context. No cognate antigen has been identified for it. The sample holds no much larger clone one base away, and base qualities are not on file. TCR cDNA was made using 5'RACE template switching, a step that added a universal primer site and unique molecular identifiers. Priming for cDNA synthesis came from both the TCR alpha and TCR beta constant segments. Libraries were amplified in two PCR steps, with sample barcodes and sequencing adapters added in the second step. Sequencing of libraries was performed on Illumina HiSeq 2500 (2x100 bp) or NovaSeq (2x150 bp). On the study's bioinformatics: MIGEC was used to demultiplex reads and collapse the reads into UMI consensus sequences, and MiXCR was used for V(D)J alignment. Vaccine-responding clonotypes were defined with edgeR using replicate PBMC samples, requiring FDR below 0.01 and a log2 fold change above 5 up to day 15. Bulk clonotypes were assigned CD4 or CD8 identity according to which sequenced CD4 or CD8 repertoire held them at higher abundance. TCRdb handled the public reads itself, with Q25 trimming in fastp and clone calling in MiXCR, and kept productive beta chains. CDR3 protein sequences are deduplicated, and each keeps its most common genes and DNA. For this entry, the V and J calls and clone size follow TCRdb and not the study's own pipeline. For this sample there are 450,000 to 550,000 distinct CDR3 sequences; 15% to 20% appear just once. The ten top clones hold approximately 14% of the sample.

What the treatment or condition label conveys for this sample: live attenuated yellow fever vaccine strain. At each blood-draw timepoint, two biological replicates of bulk PBMCs were collected. A standard Ficoll-Paque protocol was used to isolate PBMCs from peripheral blood. TriZol was used to extract RNA from bulk PBMCs, CD4 and CD8 fractions, and dextramer-positive and dextramer-negative fractions. This sample stems from a study of T cells after yellow fever vaccination (dated by TCRdb to the late 2010s). For the study in its entirety: Libraries from fractions with low cell numbers were prepared with the SMART-Seq v4 Ultra Low Input RNA kit. To track T-cell clones before and after primary and booster YFV17D yellow fever vaccination, bulk TCR alpha and beta repertoires were sequenced longitudinally. Two healthy male donors, one aged 18 to 29 and one aged 30 to 39 years, were included in the cohort. Blood was drawn at multiple timepoints before and after primary and secondary immunization, with bulk PBMC replicates and cell subsets isolated.

Sequences SGHRS (CDR1) and YFSETQ (CDR2) are obtained from the germline V gene. The CDR3 sequence holds 15 residues, the cysteine and phenylalanine included. The read is trimmed to its CDR3 DNA, 45 bases read in frame from base 1. V is cut by 3 bases and J by 3 bases, and the space between the germline ends is 16 bases. Findings and caveats that apply to the study as a whole: After the booster, most clones that had expanded after primary vaccination were detected again (about 97% of CD4 and roughly 86% of CD8), suggesting broad maintenance of memory. The secondary T-cell response was found to be weaker but faster than the primary response, with a peak reached on day 5 rather than on day 15. A small fraction of clonotypes appeared in both the CD4 and CD8 compartments, likely as a result of convergent recombination. FACS-sorted repertoires could contain abundant contaminating clonotypes from the bulk population, so computational filtering was required. Only a couple of donors were included in the study, so the extent to which the findings can be generalized is limited.

The sequence links TRBV5-1 to TRBJ2-7; the best D guess is TRBD1, with 5 bases matching. The source material was PBMCs, sampled 15 days after the yellow fever booster vaccination. The sequence came from a man aged 25 to 40 who received the YFV17D yellow fever vaccine. This receptor has the CDR3 CASSSPEGAYYEQYF. The nucleotide sequence is TGCGCCAGCAGCTCCCCTGAAGGGGCCTACTACGAGCAGTACTTC.